This T cell receptor beta chain emerged from a study of blood T cell repertoires in COVID-19. Overall study: Nucleic acid was either cDNA or gDNA, and it came from T cells, B-cell-depleted T cells, or PBMCs.

Original processing notes: Cell counts per sample came from amplifying reference gene primers. Libraries were prepared by immunoSEQ multiplex PCR; TCRdb keeps only in-frame clonotypes and omits some of them. For V, J and clone size, that table is used; D and trimming come from the DNA. Here the sample spans more than 110,000 clones, about 77% being singletons. The V segment lost 5 bases and the J segment 7 bases; nucleotides outside the gene matches: 17. Germline V gene lookup returns CDR1 SGHTA and CDR2 FQGNSA. The CDR3 has 18 amino acids. The gene calls are TRBV7-2 and TRBJ1-6, with TRBD1 matching over 7 bases. Sequencing was carried out using peripheral blood. This receptor was identified in a woman between 50 and 59 years old with active or convalescent COVID-19. CDR3 amino acids: CASSGNGQAWAKNSPLHF. As DNA, the CDR3 is TGTGCCAGCAGCGGAAACGGACAGGCGTGGGCGAAGAATTCACCCCTCCACTTT.